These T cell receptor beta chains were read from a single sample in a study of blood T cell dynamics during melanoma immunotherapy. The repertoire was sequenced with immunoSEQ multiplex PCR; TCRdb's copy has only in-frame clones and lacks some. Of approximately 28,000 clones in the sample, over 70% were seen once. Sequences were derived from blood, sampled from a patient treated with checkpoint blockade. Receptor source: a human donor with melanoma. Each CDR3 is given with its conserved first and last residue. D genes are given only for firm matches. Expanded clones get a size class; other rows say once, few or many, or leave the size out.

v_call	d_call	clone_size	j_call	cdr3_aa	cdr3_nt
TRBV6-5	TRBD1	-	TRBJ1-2	CASSYRDRVNYGYTF	TGTGCCAGCAGTTACAGGGACAGGGTTAACTATGGCTACACCTTC
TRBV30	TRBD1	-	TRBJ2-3	CAWSVYGWTGGLTDTQYF	TGTGCCTGGAGTGTATACGGGTGGACAGGGGGGTTGACAGATACGCAGTATTTT
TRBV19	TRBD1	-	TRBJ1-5	CASSTIDRGLDGNQPQHF	TGTGCCAGTAGTACCATTGACAGGGGGCTTGACGGCAATCAGCCCCAGCATTTT
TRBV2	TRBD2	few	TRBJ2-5	CASRGSGLAGVRGETQYF	TGTGCCAGCAGGGGTTCGGGACTAGCGGGAGTACGGGGAGAGACCCAGTACTTC
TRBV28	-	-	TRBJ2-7	CASSFGQSVYEQYF	TGTGCCAGCAGTTTTGGTCAGTCCGTATACGAGCAGTACTTC
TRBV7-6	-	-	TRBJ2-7	CASSLDISGEQYF	TGTGCCAGCAGCTTAGATATCTCGGGGGAGCAGTACTTC
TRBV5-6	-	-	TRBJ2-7	CASSLGSAYEQYF	TGTGCCAGCAGCTTGGGGTCAGCCTACGAGCAGTACTTC
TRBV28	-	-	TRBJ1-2	CASSFRPASYGYTF	TGTGCCAGCAGTTTTCGCCCAGCGAGCTATGGCTACACCTTC
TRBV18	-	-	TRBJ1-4	CASSPGGSVLPEKLFF	TGTGCCAGCTCACCAGGGGGGAGTGTACTGCCGGAAAAACTGTTTTTT
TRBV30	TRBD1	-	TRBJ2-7	CAWTRDRAYEQYF	TGTGCCTGGACTCGGGACAGGGCCTACGAGCAGTACTTC
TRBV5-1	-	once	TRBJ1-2	CASSLLQPRSSYTF	TGCGCCAGCAGCTTGCTCCAGCCCCGGTCAAGCTACACCTTC
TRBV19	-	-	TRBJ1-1	CATQWGPLGNTEAFF	TGTGCCACCCAATGGGGGCCCTTAGGGAACACTGAAGCTTTCTTT
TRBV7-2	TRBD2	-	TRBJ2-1	CASSLGGSSGVNEQFF	TGTGCCAGCAGCCTCGGGGGGTCGAGTGGGGTCAATGAGCAGTTCTTC
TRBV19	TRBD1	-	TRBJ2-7	CASSRRTGGYEQYF	TGTGCCAGTAGTAGAAGGACAGGGGGCTACGAGCAGTACTTC
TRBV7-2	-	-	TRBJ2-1	CASSFRTVYNEQFF	TGTGCCAGCAGCTTTCGGACAGTATACAATGAGCAGTTCTTC
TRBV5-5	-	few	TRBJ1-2	CASSLEWAAANYGYTF	TGTGCCAGCAGCTTGGAGTGGGCGGCCGCTAACTATGGCTACACCTTC
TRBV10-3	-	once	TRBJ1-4	CAIGTETNEKLFF	TGTGCCATCGGTACTGAAACTAATGAAAAACTGTTTTTT
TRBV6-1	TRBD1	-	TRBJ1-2	CASGQGRGGYTF	TGTGCCAGCGGACAGGGGAGAGGAGGCTACACCTTC
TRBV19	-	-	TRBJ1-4	CASSPQGLGEKLFF	TGTGCCAGTAGTCCACAGGGACTCGGCGAAAAACTGTTTTTT
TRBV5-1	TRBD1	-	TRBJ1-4	CASSQHRGLSPPTNEKLFF	TGCGCCAGCAGCCAACACAGGGGGCTTTCCCCGCCAACTAATGAAAAACTGTTTTTT